Listed here are 19 T cell receptor beta chains from one sample, sequenced in a study of blood T cell repertoires in COVID-19. Using immunoSEQ multiplex PCR, the repertoire was profiled, and TCRdb retains in-frame clones only, with some absent. The top ten clones hold 0.63% of a sample with about 150,000 clones, over 75% of them seen once. The material sequenced was peripheral blood. Every receptor here comes from a man between 60 and 70 years old with COVID-19, enrolled during active disease.

The rearrangement joins TRBV18 to TRBJ2-2, with 8 positions matching TRBD1. The length of the CDR3 is 17 residues. Germline assignment: CDR1 KGHSH and CDR2 LQKENI. V was pared by 5 bases and J by 2 bases, with 10 bases of the junction left unmatched. The CDR3 is CASSADRGLVNTGELFF. CDR3 nucleotide sequence: TGTGCCAGCTCAGCCGACAGGGGACTCGTTAACACCGGGGAGCTGTTTTTT.

This chain uses TRBV9 with TRBJ2-3, with D tentatively TRBD1 (6 bases). Deletions cut 0 bases from V and 12 bases from J, with 20 bases between. The CDR3 length is 15 residues. Germline loops: CDR1 SGDLS, CDR2 YYNGEE. CDR3 bases: TGTGCCAGCAGCGTAGGGTCCTTGGACAGCCTCCCCCAGTATTTT. It translates to CASSVGSLDSLPQYF.

The table lists this clone with a few counts. This chain joins TRBV7-2 and TRBJ2-7, with D unresolved. CDR1 SGHTA and CDR2 FQGNSA come from the germline V gene. This CDR3 region has 15 residues. V shed 1 base and J shed 0 bases, with 10 bases lying between them. CDR3 DNA sequence: TGTGCCAGCAGCTTAGGCCTGCTCAGCTCCTACGAGCAGTACTTC. Translating gives CASSLGLLSSYEQYF.

The V and J genes are TRBV12-5 and TRBJ2-7; maybe TRBD1 (5 bases). V was clipped by 4 bases and J by 2 bases, with 9 bases between them. The germline V gene encodes CDR1 LGHNT and CDR2 FRNRAP. CDR3 length: 13 residues. In nucleotides, the CDR3 is TGTGCTAGTGGTTCGACAGCCCCCTACGAGCAGTACTTC. As protein: CASGSTAPYEQYF.

This clone was seen a single time. The chain recombines TRBV7-2 with TRBJ2-5; 8 bases match TRBD2. The J segment lost 2 bases and the V segment lost 1 base, leaving 6 bases of the junction unmatched. CDR3 size: 16 residues. In germline, CDR1 is SGHTA, CDR2 FQGNSA. The CDR3 DNA reads as TGTGCCAGCAGCTTAGTGGGAGCGGGGGCTCAAGAGACCCAGTACTTC. It translates to CASSLVGAGAQETQYF.

The chain joins TRBV9 to TRBJ2-2, with a weak D call TRBD2 (6 bases). The CDR3 consists of 16 residues. Trimming removed 0 bases from V and 5 bases from J, with 14 bases in between. Germline V gene data show CDR1 as SGDLS and CDR2 as YYNGEE. The DNA for the CDR3 is TGTGCCAGCAGCGTAGCGGAGGGAAGGAGGACCGGGGAGCTGTTTTTT. It encodes CASSVAEGRRTGELFF. The full variable domain, completed using reference TRBV9 and TRBJ2-2, is DSGVTQTPKHLITATGQRVTLRCSPRSGDLSVYWYQQSLDQGLQFLIQYYNGEERAKGNILERFSAQQFPDLHSELNLSSLELGDSALYFCASSVAEGRRTGELFFGEGSRLTVL.

V gene TRBV7-2 combines with J gene TRBJ1-6; 8 bases fit TRBD1. The CDR3 length is 15 residues. The J segment lost 10 bases and the V segment lost 0 bases, leaving 5 bases of the junction unmatched. Per germline, CDR1 SGHTA and CDR2 FQGNSA. The CDR3 DNA reads TGTGCCAGCAGCTTAGCTCCGGGACAGGAATCACCCCTCCACTTT. This encodes CASSLAPGQESPLHF.

J is TRBJ1-6 and V is TRBV6-5, with 8 bases identical to TRBD1. Trimming took 8 bases from V and 4 from J; bases not matched to a gene: 1. Per germline, CDR1 MNHEY and CDR2 SVGAGI. The CDR3 runs 13 residues. CDR3 residues: CASRDRYNSPLHF. The CDR3 nucleotides read TGTGCCAGCCGGGACAGGTATAATTCACCCCTCCACTTT.

The V and J genes are TRBV6-2 or TRBV6-3 and TRBJ2-7, with 8 bases aligning to TRBD2. V was pared by 6 bases and J by 1 base, with 11 bases of the junction left unmatched. The CDR3 contains 16 residues. The germline CDR1 and CDR2 sequences are MNHEY and SVGEGT. The CDR3 sequence: CASSPQQRGLSYEQYF. CDR3 in DNA: TGTGCCAGCAGCCCCCAGCAGCGGGGGTTATCCTACGAGCAGTACTTC.

This chain uses TRBV5-1 with TRBJ2-3; D possibly corresponds to TRBD1 (5 bases). The germline V gene encodes CDR1 SGHRS and CDR2 YFSETQ. V was cut by 4 bases and J by 0 bases, with 9 bases left in between. The CDR3 has 14 residues. The CDR3 reads CASSITGSTDTQYF. The CDR3 bases are TGCGCCAGCAGCATCACAGGAAGCACAGATACGCAGTATTTT.

The rearrangement uses TRBV27 and TRBJ1-2; perhaps TRBD1 as D (5 bases). The CDR3 has 13 residues. V dropped 5 bases and J dropped 5 bases, with 12 bases sitting between them. Germline V gene data show CDR1 as MNHEY and CDR2 as SMNVEV (reference sequence). The CDR3 reads CASSGHTGYGYTF. As DNA, the CDR3 is TGTGCCAGCAGTGGACACACTGGGTATGGCTACACCTTC.

This chain connects TRBV28 to TRBJ1-1; no clear D gene. Deletions cut 1 base from V and 8 bases from J, with 8 bases between. CDR3 length equals 12 residues. CDR1 is MDHEN and CDR2 is SYDVKM in the germline V gene. This CDR3 reads CASSLLGREAFF. DNA for the CDR3: TGTGCCAGCAGTTTATTGGGCAGGGAAGCTTTCTTT.

The chain carries TRBV7-3 and TRBJ1-5, with unresolved D. Trimming removed 5 bases at V and 3 bases at J, with 11 bases between. CDR1 is SGHTA, CDR2 FQGTGA, per germline. This CDR3 comprises 14 residues. The CDR3 nucleotides read TGTGCCAGCAGCCCAGACAAAACCAATCAGCCCCAGCATTTT. Translated: CASSPDKTNQPQHF.

V is TRBV28 and J is TRBJ1-2; no reliable D call. This CDR3 spans 13 amino acids. Germline-derived CDR1 and CDR2 are MDHEN and SYDVKM. The V end was cut by 3 bases, the J end by 10 bases, with 15 bases between. As DNA, the CDR3 is TGTGCCAGCAGTTTCGCCTCAAAGTGGGCCTACACCTTC. Protein product: CASSFASKWAYTF.

The chain has TRBV20-1 and TRBJ1-1; D is uncertain. V was cut by 3 bases and J by 0 bases, with 8 bases left in between. The CDR3 loop spans 13 amino acids. Germline V gives CDR1 DFQATT, CDR2 SNEGSKA (reference sequence). This CDR3 reads CSASRVMNTEAFF. In nucleotides, the CDR3 is TGCAGTGCTAGTCGGGTCATGAACACTGAAGCTTTCTTT.

The rearrangement uses TRBV5-6 and TRBJ1-1; TRBD1 is a possible D gene (5 bases). The CDR3 loop spans 15 amino acids. The ends were cut back, 0 bases at V and 1 base at J, with 10 bases in the middle. Germline V gene lookup returns CDR1 SGHDT and CDR2 YYEEEE. The CDR3 protein is CASSLVGAGNTEAFF. The CDR3, as DNA: TGTGCCAGCAGCTTGGTTGGGGCCGGGAACACTGAAGCTTTCTTT.

This sequence joins TRBV18 and TRBJ1-2, with 8 bases identical to TRBD1. Per the germline V gene, CDR1 is KGHSH and CDR2 is LQKENI. The CDR3 loop spans 14 amino acids. The junction had 2 bases not matched to a gene; V was cut back by 3 bases and J by 2 bases. CDR3: CASSPGQANYGYTF. CDR3 nucleotides: TGTGCCAGCTCACCGGGACAGGCCAACTATGGCTACACCTTC.

The chain links TRBV11-1 to TRBJ2-5; 9 nucleotides align to TRBD2. Unmatched junction bases numbered 10, after V lost 1 base and J lost 10 bases. Germline assignment: CDR1 SGHAT and CDR2 FQDESV (reference sequence). The CDR3 is made up of 15 amino acids. This CDR3 reads CASSLGGRAGGDQYF. Here the CDR3 DNA reads TGTGCCAGCAGCTTAGGCGGGAGGGCCGGGGGGGACCAGTACTTC.

The chain couples TRBV29-1 to TRBJ2-3; D unresolved. The V end was cut by 4 bases, the J end by 2 bases, with 13 bases between. This CDR3 has 14 amino acids. Per germline, CDR1 SQVTM and CDR2 ANQGSEA. The CDR3 sequence: CSVGMSGSTDTQYF. The DNA of the CDR3 is TGCAGCGTTGGTATGTCAGGATCCACAGATACGCAGTATTTT.